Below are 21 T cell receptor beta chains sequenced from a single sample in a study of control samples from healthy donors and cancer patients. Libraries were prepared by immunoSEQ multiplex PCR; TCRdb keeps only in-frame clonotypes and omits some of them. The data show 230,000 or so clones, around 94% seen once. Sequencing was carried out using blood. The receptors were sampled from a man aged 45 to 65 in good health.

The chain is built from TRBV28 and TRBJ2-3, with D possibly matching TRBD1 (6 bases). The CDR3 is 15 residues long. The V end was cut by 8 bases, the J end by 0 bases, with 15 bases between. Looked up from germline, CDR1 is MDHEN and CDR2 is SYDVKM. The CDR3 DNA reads TGTGCCAGCCAGAGCAGGGGCGCTAGCACAGATACGCAGTATTTT. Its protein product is CASQSRGASTDTQYF.

CDR3: CASSQTGWGETEAFF. The DNA for the CDR3 is TGCGCCAGCAGCCAGACAGGGTGGGGAGAAACTGAAGCTTTCTTT. This rearrangement joins TRBV5-1 to TRBJ1-1, with 7 bases identical to TRBD1. Germline V gene data show CDR1 as SGHRS and CDR2 as YFSETQ. V shed 4 bases, J shed 5 bases, and the junction held 11 bases outside the gene matches. The CDR3 runs 15 residues.

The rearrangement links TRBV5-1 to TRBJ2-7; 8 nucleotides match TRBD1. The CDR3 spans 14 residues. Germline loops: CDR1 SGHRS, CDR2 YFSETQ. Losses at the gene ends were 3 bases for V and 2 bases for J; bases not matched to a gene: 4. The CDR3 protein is CASSYGQGTYEQYF. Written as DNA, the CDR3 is TGCGCCAGCAGCTACGGACAGGGTACCTACGAGCAGTACTTC.

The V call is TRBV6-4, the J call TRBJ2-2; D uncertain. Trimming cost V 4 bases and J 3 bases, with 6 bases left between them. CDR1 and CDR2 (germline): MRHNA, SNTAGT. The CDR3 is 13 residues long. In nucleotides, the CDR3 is TGTGCCAGCAGTGGTGCCGACACCGGGGAGCTGTTTTTT. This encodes CASSGADTGELFF.

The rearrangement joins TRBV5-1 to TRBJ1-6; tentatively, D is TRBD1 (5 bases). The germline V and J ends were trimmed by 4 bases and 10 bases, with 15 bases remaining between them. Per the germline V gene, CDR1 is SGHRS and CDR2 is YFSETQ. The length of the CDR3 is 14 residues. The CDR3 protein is CASSQFSSGSPLHF. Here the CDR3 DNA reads TGCGCCAGCAGCCAATTCTCCTCAGGGTCACCCCTCCACTTT.

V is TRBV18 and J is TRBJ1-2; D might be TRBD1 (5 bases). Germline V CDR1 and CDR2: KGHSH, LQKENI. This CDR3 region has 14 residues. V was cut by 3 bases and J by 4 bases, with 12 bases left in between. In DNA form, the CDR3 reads TGTGCCAGCTCACCCGCGGGACGTAGCTATGGCTACACCTTC. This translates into CASSPAGRSYGYTF. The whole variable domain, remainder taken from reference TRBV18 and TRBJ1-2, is NAGVMQNPRHLVRRRGQEARLRCSPMKGHSHVYWYRQLPEEGLKFMVYLQKENIIDESGMPKERFSAEFPKEGPSILRIQQVVRGDSAAYFCASSPAGRSYGYTFGSGTRLTVV.

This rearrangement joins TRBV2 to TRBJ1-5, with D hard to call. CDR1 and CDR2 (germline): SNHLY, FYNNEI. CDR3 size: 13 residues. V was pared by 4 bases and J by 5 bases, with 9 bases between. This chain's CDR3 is CASSVRTDQPQHF. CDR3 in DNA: TGTGCCAGCAGTGTCAGGACTGATCAGCCCCAGCATTTT.

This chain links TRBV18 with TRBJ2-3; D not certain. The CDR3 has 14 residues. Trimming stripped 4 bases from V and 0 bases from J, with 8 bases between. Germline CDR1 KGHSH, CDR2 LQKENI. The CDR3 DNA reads TGTGCCAGCTCACGGGCGTCTAGCACAGATACGCAGTATTTT. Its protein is CASSRASSTDTQYF.

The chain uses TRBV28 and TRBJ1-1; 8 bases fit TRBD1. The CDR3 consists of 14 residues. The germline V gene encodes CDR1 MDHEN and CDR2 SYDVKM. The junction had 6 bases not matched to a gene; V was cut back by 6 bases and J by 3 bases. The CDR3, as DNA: TGTGCCAGCAGGGCGCAGGGGGCAGACACTGAAGCTTTCTTT. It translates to CASRAQGADTEAFF.

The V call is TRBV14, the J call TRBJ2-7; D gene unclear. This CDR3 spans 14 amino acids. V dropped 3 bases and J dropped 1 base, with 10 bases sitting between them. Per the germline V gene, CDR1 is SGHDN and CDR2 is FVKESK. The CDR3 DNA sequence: TGTGCCAGCAGCCAGTGGCCGCCATCCTACGAGCAGTACGTC. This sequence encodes CASSQWPPSYEQYV.

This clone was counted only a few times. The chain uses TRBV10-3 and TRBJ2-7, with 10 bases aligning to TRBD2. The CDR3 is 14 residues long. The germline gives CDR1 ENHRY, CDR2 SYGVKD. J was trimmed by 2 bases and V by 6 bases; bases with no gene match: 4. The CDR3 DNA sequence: TGTGCCATCAGCCCTAGCGGGGGCACCTACGAGCAGTACGTC. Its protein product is CAISPSGGTYEQYV.

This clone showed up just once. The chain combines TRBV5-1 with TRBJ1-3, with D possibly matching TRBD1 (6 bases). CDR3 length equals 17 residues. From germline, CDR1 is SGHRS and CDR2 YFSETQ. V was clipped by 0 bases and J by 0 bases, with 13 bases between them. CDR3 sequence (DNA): TGCGCCAGCAGCTTGGGCGCGGGGGCCTCCTCTGGAAACACCATATATTTT. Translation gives CASSLGAGASSGNTIYF.

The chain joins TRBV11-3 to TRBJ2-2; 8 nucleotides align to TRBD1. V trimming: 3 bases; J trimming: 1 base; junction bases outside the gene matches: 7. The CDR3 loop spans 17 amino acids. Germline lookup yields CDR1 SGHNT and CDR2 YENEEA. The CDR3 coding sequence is TGTGCCAGCAGCTTCTCCGGGACAGGCTTGAACACCGGGGAGCTGTTTTTT. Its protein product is CASSFSGTGLNTGELFF.

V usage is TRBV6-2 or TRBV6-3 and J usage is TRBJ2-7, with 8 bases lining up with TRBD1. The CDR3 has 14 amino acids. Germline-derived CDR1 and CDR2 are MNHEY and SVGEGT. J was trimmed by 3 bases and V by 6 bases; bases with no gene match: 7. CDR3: CASSPRQGIYEQYF. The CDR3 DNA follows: TGTGCCAGCAGCCCCAGACAGGGGATCTACGAGCAGTACTTC.

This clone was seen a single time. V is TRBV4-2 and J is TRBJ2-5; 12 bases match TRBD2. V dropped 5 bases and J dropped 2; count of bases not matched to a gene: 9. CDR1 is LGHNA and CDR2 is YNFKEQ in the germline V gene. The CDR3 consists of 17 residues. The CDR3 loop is CASSFRLAGDTQETQYF. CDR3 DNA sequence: TGTGCCAGCAGCTTCCGACTAGCGGGGGATACACAAGAGACCCAGTACTTC.

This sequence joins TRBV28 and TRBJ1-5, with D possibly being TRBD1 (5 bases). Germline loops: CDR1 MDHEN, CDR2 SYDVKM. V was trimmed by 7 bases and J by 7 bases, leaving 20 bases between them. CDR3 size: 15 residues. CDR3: CASIFRGLVRQPQHF. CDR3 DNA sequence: TGTGCCAGCATTTTTCGGGGGTTGGTTAGGCAGCCCCAGCATTTT.

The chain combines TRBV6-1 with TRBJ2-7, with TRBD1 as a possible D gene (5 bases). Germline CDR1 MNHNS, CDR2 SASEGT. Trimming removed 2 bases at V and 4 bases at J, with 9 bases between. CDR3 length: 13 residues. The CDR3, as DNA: TGTGCCAGCAGTGAACAGGGTTATTACGAGCAGTACGTC. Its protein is CASSEQGYYEQYV.

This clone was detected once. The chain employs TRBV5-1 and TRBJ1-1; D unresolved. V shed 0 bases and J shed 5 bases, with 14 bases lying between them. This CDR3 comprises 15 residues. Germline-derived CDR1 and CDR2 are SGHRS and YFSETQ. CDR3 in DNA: TGCGCCAGCAGCTTGGACAGTTCGGTTTCGACTGAAGCTTTCTTT. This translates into CASSLDSSVSTEAFF. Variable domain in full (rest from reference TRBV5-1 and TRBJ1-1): KAGVTQTPRYLIKTRGQQVTLSCSPISGHRSVSWYQQTPGQGLQFLFEYFSETQRNKGNFPGRFSGRQFSNSRSEMNVSTLELGDSALYLCASSLDSSVSTEAFFGQGTRLTVV.

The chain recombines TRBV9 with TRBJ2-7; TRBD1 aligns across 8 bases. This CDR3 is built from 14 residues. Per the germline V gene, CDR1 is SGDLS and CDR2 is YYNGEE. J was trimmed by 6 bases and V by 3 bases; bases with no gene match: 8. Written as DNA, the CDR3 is TGTGCCAGCAGCGCTCGACAGGGGACGAGCGAGCAGTACTTC. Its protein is CASSARQGTSEQYF.

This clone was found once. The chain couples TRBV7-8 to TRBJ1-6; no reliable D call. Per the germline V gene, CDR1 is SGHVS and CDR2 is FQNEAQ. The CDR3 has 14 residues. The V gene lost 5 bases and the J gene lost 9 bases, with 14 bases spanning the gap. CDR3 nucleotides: TGTGCCAGCAGCATGTTAATAGGGAGTTCACCCCTCCACTTT. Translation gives CASSMLIGSSPLHF.

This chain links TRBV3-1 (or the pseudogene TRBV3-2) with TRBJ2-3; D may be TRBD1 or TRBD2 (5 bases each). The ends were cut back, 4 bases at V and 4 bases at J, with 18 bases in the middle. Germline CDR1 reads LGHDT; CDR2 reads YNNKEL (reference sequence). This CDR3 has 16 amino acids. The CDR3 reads CASSRQRGPLPDTQYF. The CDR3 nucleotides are TGTGCCAGCAGCCGCCAAAGGGGACCCCTCCCAGATACGCAGTATTTT.